The 30 T cell receptor beta chains listed next were all sequenced from one sample in a study of blood T cell repertoires in COVID-19. Assay: immunoSEQ multiplex PCR; the TCRdb copy retains only in-frame clones and omits some. This repertoire shows about 39,000 clones, 80% to 90% found once; its top ten account for approximately 9.1%. Material: peripheral blood. The receptors derive from a man in his 60s in a cohort sampled during active COVID-19.

This chain uses TRBV15 with TRBJ2-1; the D gene is possibly TRBD1 (5 bases). Germline loops: CDR1 LNHNV, CDR2 YYDKDF (reference sequence). CDR3 length: 11 amino acids. The V end lost 5 bases, the J end lost 15 bases, and 14 bases lay between the germline ends. The CDR3 DNA sequence: TGTGCCACCAGCGGCAACACAGGACGGTTCTTC. Translated, it gives CATSGNTGRFF.

This rearrangement joins TRBV19 to TRBJ1-6; weak D call: TRBD1 (6 bases). The germline V gene has CDR1 LNHDA and CDR2 SQIVND (reference sequence). The CDR3 length is 15 residues. Trimming left V 6 bases short and J 7 bases short, with 16 bases between. CDR3 protein: CASSRQTGDNSPLHF. Written as DNA, the CDR3 is TGTGCCAGTAGCCGGCAGACAGGCGACAATTCACCCCTCCACTTT.

V gene TRBV7-2 combines with J gene TRBJ2-2; 11 bases are a match to TRBD2. Trimming took 4 bases from V and 4 from J; bases not matched to a gene: 2. Germline V gene lookup returns CDR1 SGHTA and CDR2 FQGNSA. The CDR3 is made up of 15 amino acids. The CDR3 region has the DNA TGTGCCAGCAGCTCCGGACTAGCGGGCACCGGGGAGCTGTTTTTT. Its translation: CASSSGLAGTGELFF.

V and J are TRBV27 and TRBJ1-2; possibly TRBD1 for D (5 bases). The germline V and J ends were trimmed by 4 bases and 4 bases, with 16 bases remaining between them. The CDR3 totals 15 residues. Germline CDR1 MNHEY, CDR2 SMNVEV (reference sequence). The CDR3 loop reads CASSSGGGGFYGYTF. The CDR3 DNA sequence: TGTGCCAGCAGTTCAGGCGGGGGGGGTTTCTATGGCTACACCTTC.

This clone came up once. The genes are TRBV9 and TRBJ2-1; 9 bases agree with TRBD1. Trimming removed 3 bases from V and 7 bases from J; junction bases left unmatched: 14. CDR3 length: 17 amino acids. Germline V CDR1 and CDR2: SGDLS, YYNGEE. This CDR3 reads CASSDRTGTGIVNEQFF. For the CDR3, the DNA is TGTGCCAGCAGCGACCGAACCGGGACAGGGATTGTAAATGAGCAGTTCTTC.

The chain links TRBV10-3 to TRBJ2-3; possibly TRBD1 for D (5 bases). The CDR3 runs to 14 residues. V lost 10 bases and J lost 3, with 17 bases in between. Germline V gene data show CDR1 as ENHRY and CDR2 as SYGVKD. DNA of the CDR3: TGTGCCACTTATGGGGCAGGTTTGACAGATACGCAGTATTTT. The encoded protein is CATYGAGLTDTQYF.

This clone was counted only a few times. This chain uses TRBV10-1 with TRBJ1-1; unclear D gene. This CDR3 spans 15 amino acids. Germline loops: CDR1 WNHNN, CDR2 SYGVQD (reference sequence). V was trimmed by 2 bases and J by 4 bases, leaving 14 bases between them. Written as DNA, the CDR3 is TGCGCCAGCAGTGAGGGTCCCGGGGATTCCACTGAAGCTTTCTTT. This gives the protein CASSEGPGDSTEAFF.

The chain employs TRBV7-8 and TRBJ2-3; 9 bases map to TRBD2. The CDR3 extends over 20 amino acids. Germline V gene lookup returns CDR1 SGHVS and CDR2 FQNEAQ. V dropped 3 bases and J dropped 3; count of bases not matched to a gene: 19. The CDR3 sequence is CASSFLMGRLPGLATDTQYF. In DNA form, the CDR3 reads TGTGCCAGCAGCTTTCTGATGGGACGGTTACCAGGACTAGCGACAGATACGCAGTATTTT.

V gene TRBV12-5 combines with J gene TRBJ1-5, with 7 bases that match TRBD1. CDR1 and CDR2 (germline): LGHNT, FRNRAP. The J segment lost 0 bases and the V segment lost 4 bases, leaving 3 bases of the junction unmatched. The CDR3 totals 15 residues. The DNA of the CDR3 is TGTGCTAGTGGTTGGACAGGACCTAGCAATCAGCCCCAGCATTTT. Its translation is CASGWTGPSNQPQHF.

This chain links TRBV11-2 with TRBJ1-6; 8 nucleotides align to TRBD1. This CDR3 region has 15 residues. Per the germline V gene, CDR1 is SGHAT and CDR2 is FQNNGV. The V and J ends lost 5 bases and 8 bases, in that order; junction bases with no gene match: 8. As DNA, the CDR3 is TGTGCCAGCAGCCCCTACGGGACAGGAGATTCACCCCTCCACTTT. Protein product: CASSPYGTGDSPLHF.

This chain uses TRBV4-2 with TRBJ2-1; TRBD2 matches 12 bases. The CDR3 runs 16 residues. Germline V gene data show CDR1 as LGHNA and CDR2 as YNFKEQ. V trimming: 1 base; J trimming: 2 bases; junction bases outside the gene matches: 0. CDR3: CASSQASGGAYNEQFF. In DNA form, the CDR3 reads TGTGCCAGCAGCCAAGCTAGCGGGGGGGCCTACAATGAGCAGTTCTTC.

The rearrangement joins TRBV6-5 to TRBJ1-1; D ambiguous. CDR3 size: 13 residues. The germline CDR1 and CDR2 sequences are MNHEY and SVGAGI. With 0 bases removed from V and 5 bases from J, the gap between germline ends came to 7 bases. The CDR3 is CASSYSGRTEAFF. In DNA, the CDR3 is TGTGCCAGCAGTTACTCGGGGAGAACTGAAGCTTTCTTT.

The rearrangement links TRBV4-1 to TRBJ2-1; 7 bases line up with TRBD2. Germline V gene sequence: CDR1 MGHRA, CDR2 YSYEKL. The CDR3 is 19 residues long. The trim removed 2 bases at V and 8 bases at J, leaving 21 bases unmatched. As DNA, the CDR3 is TGCGCCAGCAGCCAACGATTGCTGCGCGGGAGTGGCTTACGACATGAGCAGTTCTTC. Translating gives CASSQRLLRGSGLRHEQFF.

V gene TRBV29-1 combines with J gene TRBJ2-3, with TRBD2 matching 12 bases. CDR3 length: 17 residues. J was trimmed by 6 bases and V by 0 bases; bases with no gene match: 10. Germline CDR1 is SQVTM and CDR2 is ANQGSEA. In nucleotides, the CDR3 is TGCAGCGTTGAAGATGGGGGGACTAGCGGGCCCCCGGATACGCAGTATTTT. Protein product: CSVEDGGTSGPPDTQYF.

This clone was detected a few times. This chain connects TRBV7-9 to TRBJ2-7; a weak D match, TRBD2 (6 bases). The CDR3 has 15 residues. Trimming pared 3 bases from V and 2 bases from J, leaving 14 bases between. CDR1 SEHNR and CDR2 FQNEAQ come from the germline V gene (reference sequence). In DNA, the CDR3 is TGTGCCAGCAGCTTCGGGACTCTTTTCGCCTACGAGCAGTACTTC. Amino acid sequence: CASSFGTLFAYEQYF.

CDR3 amino acids: CASSSAGGVLYEQYF. The CDR3 DNA sequence: TGTGCCAGCAGCTCCGCGGGAGGGGTTTTGTACGAGCAGTACTTC. V and J are TRBV7-2 and TRBJ2-7, with 9 bases lining up with TRBD2. The germline V gene encodes CDR1 SGHTA and CDR2 FQGNSA. V shed 4 bases, J shed 4 bases, and the junction held 8 bases outside the gene matches. The CDR3 extends over 15 amino acids.

This rearrangement joins TRBV27 to TRBJ2-1, with TRBD2 matching over 7 bases. The CDR3 consists of 14 residues. The trim removed 2 bases at V and 6 bases at J, leaving 4 bases unmatched. Germline V gene lookup returns CDR1 MNHEY and CDR2 SMNVEV (reference sequence). The CDR3, as DNA: TGTGCCAGCAGTTTAGCCGCTAGCGGCAATGAGCAGTTCTTC. It specifies CASSLAASGNEQFF.

The chain recombines TRBV7-2 with TRBJ1-5, with D perhaps TRBD1 (5 bases). Germline V lookup: CDR1 SGHTA, CDR2 FQGNSA. CDR3 size: 14 residues. Trimming took off 1 base at V and 10 bases at J, with 14 bases between the two ends. The CDR3 here is CASSLDVGVGPQHF. CDR3 in DNA: TGTGCCAGCAGCTTAGATGTAGGGGTGGGACCCCAGCATTTT.

J is TRBJ2-1 and V is TRBV10-3; perhaps TRBD2 as D (5 bases). Germline loops: CDR1 ENHRY, CDR2 SYGVKD. V dropped 4 bases and J dropped 6 bases, with 13 bases sitting between them. This CDR3 spans 14 amino acids. CDR3 in DNA: TGTGCCATCAGTGTAGGCGGTGAGGGCAATGAGCAGTTCTTC. As protein: CAISVGGEGNEQFF.

The V and J genes are TRBV28 and TRBJ1-1; TRBD1 might be the D (6 bases). V was trimmed by 6 bases and J by 0 bases, leaving 14 bases between them. This CDR3 is 15 amino acids long. Germline V gene sequence: CDR1 MDHEN, CDR2 SYDVKM. For the CDR3, the DNA is TGTGCCAGCAGGTTCCCGGGACAATTGAACACTGAAGCTTTCTTT. This sequence encodes CASRFPGQLNTEAFF.

The genes are TRBV11-1 and TRBJ2-1; 7 positions agree with TRBD2. Germline-derived CDR1 and CDR2 are SGHAT and FQDESV (reference sequence). The ends lost 6 bases at V and 8 bases at J; junction bases unmatched: 10. This CDR3 contains 14 residues. The CDR3 sequence: CASSFLGGLDEQFF. The CDR3 DNA sequence: TGTGCCAGCAGTTTCTTGGGAGGGCTCGATGAGCAGTTCTTC.

V gene TRBV6-6 combines with J gene TRBJ1-1; perhaps TRBD1 as D (6 bases). V gave up 4 bases and J gave up 4 bases, with 13 bases separating them. The length of the CDR3 is 14 residues. Germline V gene sequence: CDR1 MNHNY, CDR2 SVGAGI (reference sequence). CDR3 nucleotides: TGTGCCAGCAGTTTCTCGGGGGCAGGCACTGAAGCTTTCTTT. The encoded protein is CASSFSGAGTEAFF.

The table lists this clone with many counts. CDR3 in amino acids: CASSMSGQMNTEAFF. CDR3 sequence (DNA): TGTGCCAGTAGTATGTCGGGACAAATGAACACTGAAGCTTTCTTT. The chain recombines TRBV19 with TRBJ1-1, with D possibly matching TRBD1 (6 bases). The V and J ends lost 3 bases and 0 bases respectively, with 11 bases between them. The germline V gene encodes CDR1 LNHDA and CDR2 SQIVND (reference sequence). The length of the CDR3 is 15 residues.

V is TRBV5-1 and J is TRBJ2-2, with D unresolved. CDR3 length equals 12 residues. The germline V and J ends were trimmed by 3 bases and 9 bases, with 9 bases remaining between them. Germline V gene data show CDR1 as SGHRS and CDR2 as YFSETQ. CDR3 nucleotide sequence: TGCGCCAGCAGCTCCCCTCTTCGGGAGCTGTTTTTT. The encoded protein is CASSSPLRELFF.

This sequence joins TRBV6-5 and TRBJ2-7; 7 bases are a match to TRBD1. Trimming took 0 bases from V and 0 from J; bases not matched to a gene: 2. Germline loops: CDR1 MNHEY, CDR2 SVGAGI. This CDR3 spans 15 amino acids. Written as DNA, the CDR3 is TGTGCCAGCAGTTACTCTCGGGACAGCTCCTACGAGCAGTACTTC. Amino acids: CASSYSRDSSYEQYF.

This clone has a handful of counts. V is TRBV19 and J is TRBJ2-1, with a weak D call TRBD1 (5 bases). Per germline, CDR1 LNHDA and CDR2 SQIVND (reference sequence). V lost 6 bases to trimming and J lost 0 bases, with 12 bases between them. CDR3 length: 15 residues. Here the CDR3 DNA reads TGTGCCAGTAGATTAGACAGAAGCTCCTACAATGAGCAGTTCTTC. Protein: CASRLDRSSYNEQFF.

This chain's CDR3 is CASSDRTSGIGDEQFF. CDR3 nucleotide sequence: TGTGCCAGCAGTGATCGGACTAGCGGGATAGGCGATGAGCAGTTCTTC. The V gene is TRBV6-1, the J gene TRBJ2-1; TRBD2 matches 12 bases. Losses at the gene ends were 3 bases for V and 8 bases for J; bases not matched to a gene: 8. The length of the CDR3 is 16 residues. Germline V lookup: CDR1 MNHNS, CDR2 SASEGT.

The chain has TRBV4-1 and TRBJ1-3, with 8 bases aligning to TRBD1. The germline gives CDR1 MGHRA, CDR2 YSYEKL. The CDR3 extends over 14 amino acids. The junction had 3 bases not matched to a gene; V was cut back by 5 bases and J by 3 bases. CDR3 protein: CASSLQGDGNTIYF. CDR3 in DNA: TGCGCCAGCAGCTTACAGGGGGATGGAAACACCATATATTTT.

By its share, this clone is medium-sized. The rearrangement joins TRBV28 to TRBJ1-2; 8 nucleotides agree with TRBD1. CDR1 is MDHEN and CDR2 is SYDVKM in the germline V gene. V shed 5 bases, J shed 1 base, and the junction held 6 bases outside the gene matches. This CDR3 is 15 amino acids long. The CDR3 DNA reads TGTGCCAGCAGTATTGGACAGGGATATAACTATGGCTACACCTTC. Its translation is CASSIGQGYNYGYTF.

This sequence joins TRBV9 and TRBJ2-2; 8 bases fit TRBD2. CDR1 is SGDLS, CDR2 YYNGEE, per germline. The CDR3 sequence is 16 residues long. The V gene end was trimmed by 2 bases and the J gene end by 4 bases; junction bases not matched to a gene: 7. The CDR3 coding sequence is TGTGCCAGCAGCGTGAGCGGGGGCCCGGGCACCGGGGAGCTGTTTTTT. This sequence encodes CASSVSGGPGTGELFF.